The following is a T cell receptor (beta chain) sequence with its context. The antigen is unknown. This record comes from a study of blood T cells in healthy people across ages. Study summary: When template switching was applied, about one barcoded beta molecule was captured per two T cells.

A second roughly 6 to 11 cycle PCR used barcoded and J-beta primers. Every cDNA molecule carried a tag from a template-switch adaptor bearing 12 random nucleotides. TCRdb itself ran the 5' RACE reads through MiXCR, one entry per CDR3 protein. The table has about a million distinct CDR3 sequences, more than 30% seen once. V lost 0 bases to trimming and J lost 3 bases, with 30 bases between them. Germline V gene data show CDR1 as LGHNA and CDR2 as YSLEER. This CDR3 comprises 22 residues. Study conclusions and caveats: Unsorted PBMCs ruled out conclusive naive versus antigen-experienced comparison.

The origin of this receptor is a man aged 18 to 29 in good health. V and J are TRBV4-3 and TRBJ2-1, with D possibly matching TRBD2 (6 bases). What was sequenced was blood. CDR3 sequence: CASSQDYLSVSWAGNRYNEQFF. The CDR3 DNA reads TGCGCCAGCAGCCAAGATTATCTATCGGTGTCCTGGGCGGGGAACCGCTACAATGAGCAGTTCTTC.